These 11 T cell receptor beta chains originate from one sample sequenced in a study of neurological immune-mediated disorders. TCRdb re-called the 5' RACE reads with MiXCR, one entry per CDR3 protein. This table has 65,000 to 75,000 distinct CDR3 sequences, roughly 5% appearing once. What was sequenced was PBMCs. Receptor source: a human donor with multiple sclerosis. The donor label of this sample is uncertain.

This clonotype was seen at least ten times. The chain is built from TRBV5-1 and TRBJ1-2; D might be TRBD1 (5 bases). V was clipped by 6 bases and J by 3 bases, with 15 bases between them. Germline-derived CDR1 and CDR2 are SGHRS and YFSETQ. CDR3 size: 14 residues. Written as DNA, the CDR3 is TGCGCCAGCACCGATCCGGGGCTCGACTATGGCTACACCTTC. Its protein is CASTDPGLDYGYTF.

This clonotype was observed many times. J is TRBJ1-5 and V is TRBV5-1; D is undetermined. Between the trimmed V and J ends, which lost 0 bases and 1 base, there was a span of 8 bases. Germline V gene data show CDR1 as SGHRS and CDR2 as YFSETQ. This CDR3 has 15 residues. Written as DNA, the CDR3 is TGCGCCAGCAGCTTGGGTCCAGAGAGCAATCAGCCCCAGCATTTT. Its translation: CASSLGPESNQPQHF.

This clonotype was picked up many times. V gene TRBV24-1 combines with J gene TRBJ1-5, with TRBD1 identical over 7 bases. The CDR3 sequence is 17 residues long. Germline values: CDR1 KGHDR, CDR2 SFDVKD. The trim removed 6 bases at V and 5 bases at J, leaving 15 bases unmatched. In DNA, the CDR3 is TGTGCCACCAGTCCGGGACGACAGGGATATGGATATCAGCCCCAGCATTTT. Translated, it gives CATSPGRQGYGYQPQHF.

This clonotype appeared many times. The chain is built from TRBV20-1 and TRBJ2-2; D not resolved. V was shortened by 4 bases and J by 5 bases, with 11 bases between the two germline ends. Germline-derived CDR1 and CDR2 are DFQATT and SNEGSKA (reference sequence). There are 13 residues in the CDR3. The CDR3 spells CSAIGYQTGELFF. In DNA form, the CDR3 reads TGCAGTGCTATCGGCTATCAAACCGGGGAGCTGTTTTTT.

In this sample, this clonotype turned up many times. This chain connects TRBV7-9 to TRBJ2-1; D is uncertain. Germline CDR1 and CDR2: SEHNR and FQNEAQ (reference sequence). There are 14 residues in the CDR3. V lost 0 bases and J 9 bases, leaving 12 bases between the germline ends. CDR3 amino acids: CASSLARLAAEQFF. CDR3 nucleotide sequence: TGTGCCAGCAGCTTAGCCAGGTTAGCAGCTGAGCAGTTCTTC.

This clonotype was counted at least ten times. The rearrangement joins TRBV7-2 to TRBJ2-5; TRBD1 agrees at 8 bases. Germline CDR1 reads SGHTA; CDR2 reads FQGNSA. Trimming removed 6 bases from V and 8 bases from J; junction bases left unmatched: 11. CDR3 length: 14 residues. This CDR3 is CASRAPGQASTQYF. CDR3 DNA: TGTGCCAGCAGAGCCCCGGGACAGGCATCCACCCAGTACTTC.

This clonotype was counted between two and nine times. The chain carries TRBV7-6 and TRBJ1-6, with no clear D. V was trimmed by 5 bases and J by 7 bases, leaving 15 bases between them. Germline loops: CDR1 SGHVS, CDR2 FNYEAQ. The CDR3 covers 15 residues. The CDR3 sequence: CASSLGAFPNSPLHF. The CDR3 region has the DNA TGTGCCAGCAGCCTAGGAGCGTTCCCCAATTCACCCCTCCACTTT.

This clonotype appeared many times. This rearrangement joins TRBV11-2 to TRBJ2-3, with D hard to call. The germline V gene encodes CDR1 SGHAT and CDR2 FQNNGV. Trimming cost V 1 base and J 4 bases, with 6 bases left between them. This CDR3 region has 13 residues. CDR3 residues: CASSLGAADTQYF. As DNA, the CDR3 is TGTGCCAGCAGCTTAGGGGCAGCAGATACGCAGTATTTT.

This clonotype has a count of ten or more. The V gene is TRBV27, the J gene TRBJ2-5; possible D gene TRBD2, 6 bases. The ends were cut back, 2 bases at V and 5 bases at J, with 18 bases in the middle. The germline V gene encodes CDR1 MNHEY and CDR2 SMNVEV (reference sequence). The CDR3 is made up of 16 amino acids. CDR3 loop: CASSLAPLQGLETQYF. The CDR3 nucleotides read TGTGCCAGCAGTTTAGCCCCCCTTCAGGGACTGGAGACCCAGTACTTC.

This clonotype appeared many times. The rearrangement joins TRBV4-1 to TRBJ1-4, with 9 positions matching TRBD1. V lost 3 bases to trimming and J lost 3 bases; unmatched junction nucleotides: 8. Looked up from germline, CDR1 is MGHRA and CDR2 is YSYEKL. The CDR3 length is 17 residues. CDR3 in amino acids: CASSQATGGSSNEKLFF. Here the CDR3 DNA reads TGCGCCAGCAGCCAGGCGACAGGGGGTTCCTCTAATGAAAAACTGTTTTTT.

In this sample, this clonotype turned up many times. The chain recombines TRBV7-9 with TRBJ2-6; D remains unclear. CDR1 and CDR2 (germline): SEHNR, FQNEAQ (reference sequence). CDR3 length: 15 residues. Trimming cost V 3 bases and J 0 bases, with 6 bases left between them. The CDR3 nucleotides read TGTGCCAGCAGCTTGGTCCTCTCTGGGGCCAACGTCCTGACTTTC. It encodes CASSLVLSGANVLTF.